Shown below are 10 T cell receptor beta chains from a single sample sequenced in a study of OX40 agonist ivuxolimab in advanced cancers. Produced via immunoSEQ multiplex PCR; TCRdb's table is partial and in-frame only. The profile shows 57,000 or so clones, 86% of them singletons. Sequenced material: CD4+ or CD8+ T cells sorted from blood, taken in a trial of the OX40 agonist ivuxolimab. These receptors came from an adult with an advanced solid tumor such as melanoma, head and neck, liver or kidney cancer.

The chain uses TRBV18 and TRBJ1-1; TRBD1 matches at 8 bases. The CDR3 extends over 12 amino acids. J gave up 8 bases and V 5 bases, and 4 bases lay outside the gene matches. Germline V lookup: CDR1 KGHSH, CDR2 LQKENI. CDR3 in amino acids: CASSGQGLEAFF. The CDR3 DNA is TGTGCCAGCTCAGGACAGGGACTAGAAGCTTTCTTT.

CDR3 nucleotide sequence: TGTGCCAGCAGCGTAGGGGCGGACTCTGGAAACACCATATATTTT. Protein product: CASSVGADSGNTIYF. V and J are TRBV9 and TRBJ1-3; D unresolved. CDR3 length: 15 residues. With 0 bases removed from V and 0 bases from J, the gap between germline ends came to 7 bases. The germline gives CDR1 SGDLS, CDR2 YYNGEE.

The chain carries TRBV6-5 and TRBJ1-5; perhaps TRBD1 as D (5 bases). The CDR3 has 14 residues. With 5 bases removed from V and 0 bases from J, the gap between germline ends came to 8 bases. Germline CDR1 and CDR2: MNHEY and SVGAGI. This CDR3 is CASSRTGSNQPQHF. CDR3 sequence (DNA): TGTGCCAGCAGTCGAACAGGTAGCAATCAGCCCCAGCATTTT.

This chain joins TRBV7-2 and TRBJ1-2; D may be TRBD1 (5 bases). This CDR3 spans 13 amino acids. CDR1 and CDR2 from the germline V gene are SGHTA and FQGNSA. V shed 5 bases and J shed 4 bases, with 11 bases lying between them. The CDR3 sequence: CASSSRAAYGYTF. The CDR3 DNA follows: TGTGCCAGCAGCAGCAGGGCTGCCTATGGCTACACCTTC.

V gene TRBV21-1 combines with J gene TRBJ2-4; the D call TRBD1 from the table was never checked on the DNA. TRBV21-1 is a documented pseudogene. The CDR3 totals 18 residues. In nucleotides, the CDR3 is TGTGCCAGCAGCCCCGTGCCAATGGACAGGGTAGCCAAAAACATTCAGTACTTC. Residues: CASSPVPMDRVAKNIQYF.

The gene calls are TRBV28 and TRBJ2-1, with a tentative D call TRBD2 (6 bases). CDR1 is MDHEN and CDR2 is SYDVKM in the germline V gene. The CDR3 loop spans 16 amino acids. Trimming took off 5 bases at V and 3 bases at J, with 17 bases between the two ends. This CDR3 reads CASSGVGAGNYNEQFF. Here the CDR3 DNA reads TGTGCCAGCAGTGGGGTCGGGGCGGGGAACTACAATGAGCAGTTCTTC.

The gene calls are TRBV15 and TRBJ1-1; TRBD1 agrees at 7 bases. V gave up 3 bases and J gave up 0 bases; unmatched junction bases: 1. Looked up from germline, CDR1 is LNHNV and CDR2 is YYDKDF (reference sequence). This CDR3 comprises 14 residues. The CDR3 DNA follows: TGTGCCACCAGCAGGGGACAGATGAACACTGAAGCTTTCTTT. Translated, it gives CATSRGQMNTEAFF.

The rearrangement uses TRBV5-1 and TRBJ2-1, with 7 bases lining up with TRBD1. This CDR3 is built from 13 residues. V lost 6 bases to trimming and J lost 5 bases; unmatched junction nucleotides: 5. Germline assignment: CDR1 SGHRS and CDR2 YFSETQ. The CDR3 spells CASNRGSDNEQFF. DNA of the CDR3: TGCGCCAGCAACAGGGGAAGTGACAATGAGCAGTTCTTC. Looking up the rest from reference TRBV5-1 and TRBJ2-1 gives the full variable domain: KAGVTQTPRYLIKTRGQQVTLSCSPISGHRSVSWYQQTPGQGLQFLFEYFSETQRNKGNFPGRFSGRQFSNSRSEMNVSTLELGDSALYLCASNRGSDNEQFFGPGTRLTVL.

The V and J genes are TRBV4-1 and TRBJ2-1; 8 nucleotides agree with TRBD1. This CDR3 is built from 16 residues. V lost 6 bases to trimming and J lost 0 bases; unmatched junction nucleotides: 7. Germline assignment: CDR1 MGHRA and CDR2 YSYEKL. In DNA form, the CDR3 reads TGCGCCAGCAGGAGACAGGGGACAAGCTCCTACAATGAGCAGTTCTTC. It is translated as CASRRQGTSSYNEQFF.

V and J are TRBV28 and TRBJ1-1; unclear D gene. The CDR3 is 13 amino acids. Per germline, CDR1 MDHEN and CDR2 SYDVKM. V was pared by 2 bases and J by 1 base, with 5 bases between. CDR3: CASSLGGNTEAFF. DNA for the CDR3: TGTGCCAGCAGTTTAGGAGGGAACACTGAAGCTTTCTTT.